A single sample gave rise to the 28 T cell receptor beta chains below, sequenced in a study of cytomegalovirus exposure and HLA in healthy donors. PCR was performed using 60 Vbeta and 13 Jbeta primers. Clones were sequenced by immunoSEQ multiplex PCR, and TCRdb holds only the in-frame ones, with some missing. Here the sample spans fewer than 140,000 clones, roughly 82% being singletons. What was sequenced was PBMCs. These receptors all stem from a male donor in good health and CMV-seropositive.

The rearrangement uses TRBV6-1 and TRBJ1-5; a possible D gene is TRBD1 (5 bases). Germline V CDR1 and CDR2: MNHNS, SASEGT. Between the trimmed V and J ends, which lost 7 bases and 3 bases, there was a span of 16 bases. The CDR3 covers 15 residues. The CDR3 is CASMSRGGNNQPQHF. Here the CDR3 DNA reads TGTGCCAGCATGAGTCGTGGGGGGAACAATCAGCCCCAGCATTTT.

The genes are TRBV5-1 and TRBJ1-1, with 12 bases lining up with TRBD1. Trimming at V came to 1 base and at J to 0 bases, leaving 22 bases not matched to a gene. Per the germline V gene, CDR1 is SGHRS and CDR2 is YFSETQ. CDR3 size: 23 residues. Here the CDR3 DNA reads TGCGCCAGCAGCTTGTGGTACCCCGGGACAGGGGGCTCAGAATACGTCTTGAACACTGAAGCTTTCTTT. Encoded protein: CASSLWYPGTGGSEYVLNTEAFF.

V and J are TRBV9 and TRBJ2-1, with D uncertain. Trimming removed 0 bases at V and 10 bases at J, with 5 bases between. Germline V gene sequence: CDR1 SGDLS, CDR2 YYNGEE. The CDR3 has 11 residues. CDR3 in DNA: TGTGCCAGCAGCGTAGCCTTGGAGCAGTTCTTC. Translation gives CASSVALEQFF.

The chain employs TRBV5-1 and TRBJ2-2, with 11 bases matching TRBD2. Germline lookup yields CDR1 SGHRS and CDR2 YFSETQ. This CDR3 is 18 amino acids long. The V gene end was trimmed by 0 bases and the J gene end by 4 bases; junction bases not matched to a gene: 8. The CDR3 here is CASSLVLSGRDGTGELFF. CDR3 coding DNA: TGCGCCAGCAGCTTGGTCCTTAGCGGGAGGGACGGCACCGGGGAGCTGTTTTTT.

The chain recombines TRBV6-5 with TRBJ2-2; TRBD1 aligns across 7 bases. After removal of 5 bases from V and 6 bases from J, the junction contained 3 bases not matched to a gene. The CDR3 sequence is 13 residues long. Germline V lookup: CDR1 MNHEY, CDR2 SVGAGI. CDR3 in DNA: TGTGCCAGCAGTCAGACAGGGTCCGGGGAGCTGTTTTTT. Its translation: CASSQTGSGELFF.

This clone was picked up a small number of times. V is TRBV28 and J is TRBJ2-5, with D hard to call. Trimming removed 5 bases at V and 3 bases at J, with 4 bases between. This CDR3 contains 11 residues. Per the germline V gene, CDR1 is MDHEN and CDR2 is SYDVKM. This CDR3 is CASSPEETQYF. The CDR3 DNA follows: TGTGCCAGCAGTCCTGAAGAGACCCAGTACTTC.

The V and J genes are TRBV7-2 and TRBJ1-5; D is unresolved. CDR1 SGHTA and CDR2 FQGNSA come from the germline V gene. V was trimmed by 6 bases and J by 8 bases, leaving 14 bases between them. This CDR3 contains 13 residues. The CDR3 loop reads CASSLQRSEPQHF. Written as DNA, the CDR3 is TGTGCCAGCAGTTTACAGCGGTCGGAGCCCCAGCATTTT.

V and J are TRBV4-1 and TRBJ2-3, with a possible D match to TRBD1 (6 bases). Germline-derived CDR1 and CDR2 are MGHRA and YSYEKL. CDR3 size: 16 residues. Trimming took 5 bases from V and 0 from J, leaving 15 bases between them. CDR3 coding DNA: TGCGCCAGCAGCTTCACCGGGACATCAAGCACAGATACGCAGTATTTT. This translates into CASSFTGTSSTDTQYF.

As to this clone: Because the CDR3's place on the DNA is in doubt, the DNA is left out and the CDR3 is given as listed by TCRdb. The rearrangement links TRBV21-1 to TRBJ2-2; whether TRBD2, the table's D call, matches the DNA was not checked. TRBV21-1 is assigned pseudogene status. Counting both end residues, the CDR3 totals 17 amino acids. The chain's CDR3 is CASSKVGAGARPGELFF.

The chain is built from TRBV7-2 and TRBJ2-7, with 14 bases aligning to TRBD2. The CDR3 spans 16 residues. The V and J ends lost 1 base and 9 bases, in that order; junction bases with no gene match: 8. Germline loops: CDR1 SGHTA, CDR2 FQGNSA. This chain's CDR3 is CASSLVSGTSGSVQYF. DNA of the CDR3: TGTGCCAGCAGCTTAGTTTCCGGGACTAGCGGGAGTGTGCAGTACTTC.

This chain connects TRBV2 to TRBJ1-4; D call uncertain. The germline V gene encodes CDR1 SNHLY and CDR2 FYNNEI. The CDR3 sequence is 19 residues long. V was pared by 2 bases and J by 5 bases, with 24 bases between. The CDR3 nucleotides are TGTGCCAGCAGTGAAAGACCCCCTCGGTCAAGCAGGAAGAATGAAAAACTGTTTTTT. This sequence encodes CASSERPPRSSRKNEKLFF. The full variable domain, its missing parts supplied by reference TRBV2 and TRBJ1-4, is EPEVTQTPSHQVTQMGQEVILRCVPISNHLYFYWYRQILGQKVEFLVSFYNNEISEKSEIFDDQFSVERPDGSNFTLKIRSTKLEDSAMYFCASSERPPRSSRKNEKLFFGSGTQLSVL.

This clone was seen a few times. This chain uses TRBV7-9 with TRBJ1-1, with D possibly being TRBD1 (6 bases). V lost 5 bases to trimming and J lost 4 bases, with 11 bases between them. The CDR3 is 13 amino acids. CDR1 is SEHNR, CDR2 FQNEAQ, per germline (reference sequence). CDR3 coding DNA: TGTGCCAGCAGCGATACAGGGACCACTGAAGCTTTCTTT. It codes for CASSDTGTTEAFF.

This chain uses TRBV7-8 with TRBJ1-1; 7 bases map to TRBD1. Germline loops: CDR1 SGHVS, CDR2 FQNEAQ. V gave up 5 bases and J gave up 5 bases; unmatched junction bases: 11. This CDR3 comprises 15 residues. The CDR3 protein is CASSVRQGRGTEAFF. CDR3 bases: TGTGCCAGCAGCGTCCGACAGGGACGGGGGACTGAAGCTTTCTTT.

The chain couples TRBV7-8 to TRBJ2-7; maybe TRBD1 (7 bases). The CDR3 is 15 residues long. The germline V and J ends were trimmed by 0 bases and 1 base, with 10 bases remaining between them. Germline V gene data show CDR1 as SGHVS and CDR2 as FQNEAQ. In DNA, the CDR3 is TGTGCCAGCAGCTTAGCGGGGGGACAGTCCTACGAGCAGTACTTC. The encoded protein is CASSLAGGQSYEQYF.

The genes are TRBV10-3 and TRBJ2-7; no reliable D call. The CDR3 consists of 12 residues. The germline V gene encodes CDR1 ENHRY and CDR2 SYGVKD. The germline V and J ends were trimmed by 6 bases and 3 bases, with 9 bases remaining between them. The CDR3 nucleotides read TGTGCCATCAGGGAAGCAGGCTACGAGCAGTACTTC. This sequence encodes CAIREAGYEQYF.

The CDR3 sequence: CASSLARTGELFF. For the CDR3, the DNA is TGTGCCAGCAGCTTAGCGAGGACCGGGGAGCTGTTTTTT. The J gene is TRBJ2-2, the V gene TRBV7-2, with D uncertain. Germline assignment: CDR1 SGHTA and CDR2 FQGNSA. V lost 0 bases and J 5 bases, leaving 4 bases between the germline ends. This CDR3 comprises 13 residues.

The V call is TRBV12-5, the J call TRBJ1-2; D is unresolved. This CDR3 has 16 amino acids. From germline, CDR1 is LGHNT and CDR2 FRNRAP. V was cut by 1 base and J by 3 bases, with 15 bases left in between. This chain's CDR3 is CASGLASVGFDYGYTF. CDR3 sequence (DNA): TGTGCTAGTGGTTTGGCTAGTGTTGGGTTCGACTATGGCTACACCTTC. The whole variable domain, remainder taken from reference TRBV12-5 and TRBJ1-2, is DARVTQTPRHKVTEMGQEVTMRCQPILGHNTVFWYRQTMMQGLELLAYFRNRAPLDDSGMPKDRFSAEMPDATLATLKIQPSEPRDSAVYFCASGLASVGFDYGYTFGSGTRLTVV.

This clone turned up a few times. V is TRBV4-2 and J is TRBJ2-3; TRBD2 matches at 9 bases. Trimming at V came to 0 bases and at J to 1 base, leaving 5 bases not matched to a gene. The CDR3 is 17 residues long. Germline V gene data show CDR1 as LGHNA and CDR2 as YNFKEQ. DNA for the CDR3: TGTGCCAGCAGCCAAGATCCTCTAGCGGGGCGCACAGATACGCAGTATTTT. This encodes CASSQDPLAGRTDTQYF.

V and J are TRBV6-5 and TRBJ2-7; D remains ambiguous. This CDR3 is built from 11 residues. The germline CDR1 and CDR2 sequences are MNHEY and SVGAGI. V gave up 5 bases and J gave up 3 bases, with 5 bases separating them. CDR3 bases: TGTGCCAGCAGTAGCGACTACGAGCAGTACTTC. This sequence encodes CASSSDYEQYF.

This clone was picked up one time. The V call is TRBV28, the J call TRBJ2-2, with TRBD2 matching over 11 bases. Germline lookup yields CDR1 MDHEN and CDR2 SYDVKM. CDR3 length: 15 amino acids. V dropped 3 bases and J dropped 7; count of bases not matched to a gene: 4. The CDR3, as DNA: TGTGCCAGCAGTTTTCCCACTAGCGGGGGCGGGGAGCTGTTTTTT. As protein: CASSFPTSGGGELFF.

The CDR3 region has the DNA TGCAGCGTGGTACAGGGTTCGGAGACCCAGTACTTC. Its translation: CSVVQGSETQYF. The genes are TRBV29-1 and TRBJ2-5, with D maybe TRBD1 (6 bases). Germline values: CDR1 SQVTM, CDR2 ANQGSEA. The CDR3 extends over 12 amino acids. Between the trimmed V and J ends, which lost 6 bases and 5 bases, there was a span of 13 bases.

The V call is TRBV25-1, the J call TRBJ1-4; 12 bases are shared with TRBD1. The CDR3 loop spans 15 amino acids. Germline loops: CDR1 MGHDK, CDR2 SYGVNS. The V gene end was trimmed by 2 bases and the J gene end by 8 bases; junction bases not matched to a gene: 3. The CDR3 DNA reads TGTGCCAGCAGTGAAGGGACAGGGGGCTTAGAAAAACTGTTTTTT. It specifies CASSEGTGGLEKLFF.

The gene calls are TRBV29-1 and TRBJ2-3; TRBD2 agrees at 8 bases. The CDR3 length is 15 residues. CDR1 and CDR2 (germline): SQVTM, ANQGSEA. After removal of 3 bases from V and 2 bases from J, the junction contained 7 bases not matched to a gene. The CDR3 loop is CSVDGPSGYTDTQYF. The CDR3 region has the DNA TGCAGCGTTGATGGGCCTAGCGGGTACACAGATACGCAGTATTTT.

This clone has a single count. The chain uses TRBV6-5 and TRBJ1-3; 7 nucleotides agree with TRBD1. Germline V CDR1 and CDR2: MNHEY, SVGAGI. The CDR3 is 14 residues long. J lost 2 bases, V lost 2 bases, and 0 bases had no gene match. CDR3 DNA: TGTGCCAGCAGTTACGACAGGGCTGGAAACACCATATATTTT. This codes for CASSYDRAGNTIYF.

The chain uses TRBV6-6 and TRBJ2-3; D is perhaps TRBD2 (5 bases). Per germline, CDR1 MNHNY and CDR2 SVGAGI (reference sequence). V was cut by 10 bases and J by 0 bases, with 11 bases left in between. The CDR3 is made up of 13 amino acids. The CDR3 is CATRRTSTDTQYF. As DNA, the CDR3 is TGTGCCACCCGCCGGACTAGCACAGATACGCAGTATTTT.

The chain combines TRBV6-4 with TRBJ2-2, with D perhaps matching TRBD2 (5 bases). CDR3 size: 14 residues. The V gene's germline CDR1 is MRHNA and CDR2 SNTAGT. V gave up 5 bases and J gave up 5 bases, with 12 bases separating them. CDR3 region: CASSSVSGTGELFF. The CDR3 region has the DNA TGTGCCAGCAGTTCCGTCAGCGGAACCGGGGAGCTGTTTTTT.

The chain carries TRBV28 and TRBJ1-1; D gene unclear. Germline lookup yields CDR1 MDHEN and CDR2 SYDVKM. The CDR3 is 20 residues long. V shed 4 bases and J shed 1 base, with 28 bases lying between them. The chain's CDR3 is CASSSTGFVEGGIGNTEAFF. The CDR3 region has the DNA TGTGCCAGCAGTTCGACGGGTTTCGTAGAGGGTGGGATTGGGAACACTGAAGCTTTCTTT.

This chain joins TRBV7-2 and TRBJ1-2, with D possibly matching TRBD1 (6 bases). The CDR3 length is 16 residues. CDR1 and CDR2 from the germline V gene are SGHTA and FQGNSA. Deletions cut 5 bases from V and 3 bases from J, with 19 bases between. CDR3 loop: CASSLRWLGAHYGYTF. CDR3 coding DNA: TGTGCCAGCAGCCTGAGGTGGCTGGGGGCTCACTATGGCTACACCTTC. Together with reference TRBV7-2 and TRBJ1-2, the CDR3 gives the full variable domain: GAGVSQSPSNKVTEKGKDVELRCDPISGHTALYWYRQSLGQGLEFLIYFQGNSAPDKSGLPSDRFSAERTGGSVSTLTIQRTQQEDSAVYLCASSLRWLGAHYGYTFGSGTRLTVV.